This TCR beta chain was profiled in a study of blood T cells in healthy people across ages (dated by TCRdb to the mid-2010s). In the study overall: Template switching captured roughly one uniquely barcoded TCR beta cDNA molecule per two T cells in model experiments. Donors were grouped into four age groups: young (average 16 years), middle-aged (over 35), aged (62) and long-lived (approximately 75). To track age-related changes in TCR beta repertoire diversity, the study relied on deep sequencing normalized with unique cDNA molecular identifiers. To avoid experimental bias, donors of different ages were spread randomly across the sequencing lanes. Two additional independent replicas of 1 million unique cDNA reads from the same blood draw were analyzed for two donors (one aged 18 to 30 and one aged 80 or older). The paper as a whole reports these results and caveats: Bulk unsorted PBMC profiling prevented conclusive comparison of naive and antigen-experienced compartments. There was a strong correlation between observed TCR beta diversity and the percentage of naive T cells measured by flow cytometry. Observed TCR beta diversity per million T cells fell roughly linearly with age, and a significant reduction was already apparent by age about 43. Total diversity estimates from one million sequenced T cells were considered lower bounds and underestimates. Compared with the aged group, the long-lived group had more naive CD4+ T cells, fewer expanded clones and increased TCR diversity, a pattern suggesting age selection. Because the CMV infection status of the donors was unknown, age-related changes in expanded clonotypes may potentially have been confounded.

V is trimmed back by 5 bases and J by 8 bases, and the junction contains 8 bases that no gene match accounts for. The CDR3, cysteine through phenylalanine, is 15 amino acids long. Just the 45-base CDR3 DNA is kept, in frame starting at base 1. Libraries came from 5' RACE. Data came from an Illumina HiSeq 2500. A second PCR of roughly 6 to 11 cycles was performed with a sample-barcoded 5' primer and a J-beta primer mix. A template-switch 5' adaptor carrying 12 random nucleotides introduced a unique molecular identifier onto each TCR beta cDNA molecule. Each sample yielded at least 2.5 million CDR3-containing paired-end reads. First-strand cDNA was synthesized from all RNA with the Mint cDNA synthesis kit, primed by a TRBC-specific oligonucleotide. Following uracil-DNA glycosylase treatment, a first 18-cycle PCR with universal primers M1SS and BC2_uni_R was performed on all cDNA. The authors processed their data as follows. Each sample was normalized by randomly selecting 1 million high-quality reads, each carrying a distinct molecular identifier. Reads with shared molecular identifiers were discarded instead of being binned into consensus sequences. MiTCR, run with a Q25 quality threshold and the strictest error-elimination algorithm, handled CDR3 identification, clonotype clustering and error correction. A nonparametric unseen species model with Euler transformation was used to estimate lower-bound total TCR beta diversity. In-frame beta chains were kept once TCRdb had trimmed the public reads at Q25 with fastp and called clones with MiXCR. Each entry merges the rows of one CDR3 protein and shows their most common DNA and genes. Here the V and J calls rest on TCRdb's processing, not on the authors' analysis. The sample table lists approximately 730,000 distinct CDR3 sequences, about 42% of them with a count of one. The top ten clones comprise about 20% of the sample.

This clonotype was seen only a few times. Which antigen it targets is not known. No base quality values were provided; no much bigger clone lies one nucleotide off. Systemically healthy Caucasian individuals from Russia, about 38 in total and aged about 6 to 100 years, were included as donors. Each donor gave 8 to 10 milliliters of peripheral blood, drawn into EDTA-treated Vacutainer tubes. Ficoll-Paque density-gradient centrifugation was used to isolate PBMCs, with at least 6.5 million per sample. Trizol reagent was used to extract total RNA from PBMCs, with at least 5.5 micrograms per sample. The percentages of naive CD45RAhigh/CD27high T cells were determined by flow cytometry on a PBMC aliquot from every donor.

The rearranged chain carries TRBV12-3 or TRBV12-4 and TRBJ1-4; TRBD1 agrees with 10 junctional bases. The receptor comes from an older woman in good health. The sample taken for sequencing was blood. The DNA sequence is given as TGTGCCAGCAGTCCACGGGACAGGGGTGCAGAAAAACTGTTTTTT. Protein translation: CASSPRDRGAEKLFF.